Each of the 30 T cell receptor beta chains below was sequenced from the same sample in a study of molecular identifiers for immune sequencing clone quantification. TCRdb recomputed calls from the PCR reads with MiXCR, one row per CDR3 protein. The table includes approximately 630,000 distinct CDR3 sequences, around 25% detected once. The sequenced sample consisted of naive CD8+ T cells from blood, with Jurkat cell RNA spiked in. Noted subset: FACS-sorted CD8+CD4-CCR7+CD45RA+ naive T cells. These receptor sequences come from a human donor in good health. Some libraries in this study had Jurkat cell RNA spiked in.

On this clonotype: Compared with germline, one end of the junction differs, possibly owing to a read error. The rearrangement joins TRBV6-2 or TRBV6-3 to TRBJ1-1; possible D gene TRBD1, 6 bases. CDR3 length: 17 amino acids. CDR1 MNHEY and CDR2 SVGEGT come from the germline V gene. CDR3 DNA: TGTGCCAGCAGTTATCACTTCTTGACTACAGGGAACACTGAAGCTCTCTTT. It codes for CASSYHFLTTGNTEALF.

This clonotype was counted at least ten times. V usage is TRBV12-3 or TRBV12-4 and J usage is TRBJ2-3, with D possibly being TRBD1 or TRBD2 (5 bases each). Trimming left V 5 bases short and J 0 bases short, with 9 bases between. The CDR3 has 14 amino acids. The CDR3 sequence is CASSGTGSTDTQYF. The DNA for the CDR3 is TGTGCCAGCAGTGGGACGGGTAGCACAGATACGCAGTATTTT.

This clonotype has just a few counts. The DNA for the CDR3 is TGTGCCAGCAGCTTCTGGCTAGCGGGAGGACCCGTATACGAGCAGTACTTC. Amino acid sequence: CASSFWLAGGPVYEQYF. The chain employs TRBV11-2 and TRBJ2-7; TRBD2 agrees at 11 bases. The CDR3 covers 17 residues. Germline CDR1 is SGHAT and CDR2 is FQNNGV. V trimming: 3 bases; J trimming: 4 bases; junction bases outside the gene matches: 11.

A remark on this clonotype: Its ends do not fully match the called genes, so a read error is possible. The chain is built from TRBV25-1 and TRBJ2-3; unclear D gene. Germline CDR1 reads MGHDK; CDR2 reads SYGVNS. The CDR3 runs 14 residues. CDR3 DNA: TGTGCCAGCAGTGAATATAGAAGCACAGCTACGCAGTATTTT. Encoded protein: CASSEYRSTATQYF.

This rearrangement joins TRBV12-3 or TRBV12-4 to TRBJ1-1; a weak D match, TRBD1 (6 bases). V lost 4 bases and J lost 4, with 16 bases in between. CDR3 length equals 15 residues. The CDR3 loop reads CASSSRGGGGTEAFF. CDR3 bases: TGTGCCAGCAGTTCAAGAGGGGGTGGGGGCACTGAAGCTTTCTTT.

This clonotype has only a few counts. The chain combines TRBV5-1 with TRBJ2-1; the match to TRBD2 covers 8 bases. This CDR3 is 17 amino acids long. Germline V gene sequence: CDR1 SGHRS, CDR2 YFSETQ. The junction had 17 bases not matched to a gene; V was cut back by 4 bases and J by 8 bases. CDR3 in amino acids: CASSLGRVREVSDEQFF. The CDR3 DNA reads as TGCGCCAGCAGCCTGGGTCGGGTGCGGGAGGTGAGTGATGAGCAGTTCTTC.

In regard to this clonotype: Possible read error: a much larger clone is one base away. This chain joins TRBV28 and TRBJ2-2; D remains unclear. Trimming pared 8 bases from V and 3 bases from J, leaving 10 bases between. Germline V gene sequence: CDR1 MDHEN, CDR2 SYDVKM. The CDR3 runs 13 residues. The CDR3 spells CASVKDHTGELFF. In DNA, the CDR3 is TGTGCCAGCGTGAAGGACCACACCGGGGAGCTGTTTTTT. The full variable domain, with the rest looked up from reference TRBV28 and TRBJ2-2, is DVKVTQSSRYLVKRTGEKVFLECVQDMDHENMFWYRQDPGLGLRLIYFSYDVKMKEKGDIPEGYSVSREKKERFSLILESASTNQTSMYLCASVKDHTGELFFGEGSRLTVL.

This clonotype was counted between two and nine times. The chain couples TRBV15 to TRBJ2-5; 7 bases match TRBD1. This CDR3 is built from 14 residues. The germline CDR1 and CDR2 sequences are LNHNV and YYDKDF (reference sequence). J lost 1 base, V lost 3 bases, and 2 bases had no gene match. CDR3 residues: CATSSRDSQETQYF. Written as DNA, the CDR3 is TGTGCCACCAGCAGTCGGGACAGCCAAGAGACCCAGTACTTC.

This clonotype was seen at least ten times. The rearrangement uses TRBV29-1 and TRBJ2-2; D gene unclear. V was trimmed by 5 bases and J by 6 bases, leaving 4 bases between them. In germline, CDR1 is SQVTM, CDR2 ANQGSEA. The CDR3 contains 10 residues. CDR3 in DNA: TGCAGCGTTTTTTCCGGGGAGCTGTTTTTT. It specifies CSVFSGELFF.

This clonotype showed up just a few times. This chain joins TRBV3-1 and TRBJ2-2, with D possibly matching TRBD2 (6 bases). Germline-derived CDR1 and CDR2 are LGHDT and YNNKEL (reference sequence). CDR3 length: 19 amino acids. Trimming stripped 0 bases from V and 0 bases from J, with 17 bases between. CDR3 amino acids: CASSQDVSWREPNTGELFF. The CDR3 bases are TGTGCCAGCAGCCAAGATGTGAGTTGGAGGGAGCCGAACACCGGGGAGCTGTTTTTT.

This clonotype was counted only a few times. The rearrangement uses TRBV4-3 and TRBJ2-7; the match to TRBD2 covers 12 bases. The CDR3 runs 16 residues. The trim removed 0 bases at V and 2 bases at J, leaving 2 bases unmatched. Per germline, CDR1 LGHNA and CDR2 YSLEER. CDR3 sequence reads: CASSQDASGRAYEQYF. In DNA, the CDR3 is TGCGCCAGCAGCCAAGACGCTAGCGGGAGGGCCTACGAGCAGTACTTC.

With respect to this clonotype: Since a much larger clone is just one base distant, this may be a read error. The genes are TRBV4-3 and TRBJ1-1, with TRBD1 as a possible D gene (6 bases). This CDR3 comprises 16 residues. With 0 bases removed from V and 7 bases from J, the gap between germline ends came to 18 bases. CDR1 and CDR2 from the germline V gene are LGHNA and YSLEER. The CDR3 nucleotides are TGCGCCAGCAGCCAAGATAGGTGGCGGGGGGCTGGTGAAGCTTTCTTT. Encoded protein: CASSQDRWRGAGEAFF.

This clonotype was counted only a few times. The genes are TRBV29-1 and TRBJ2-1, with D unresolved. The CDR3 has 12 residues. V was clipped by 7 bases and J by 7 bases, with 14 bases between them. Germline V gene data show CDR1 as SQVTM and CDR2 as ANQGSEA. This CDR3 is CSATPLTNEQFF. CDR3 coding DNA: TGCAGCGCTACGCCGCTGACGAATGAGCAGTTCTTC.

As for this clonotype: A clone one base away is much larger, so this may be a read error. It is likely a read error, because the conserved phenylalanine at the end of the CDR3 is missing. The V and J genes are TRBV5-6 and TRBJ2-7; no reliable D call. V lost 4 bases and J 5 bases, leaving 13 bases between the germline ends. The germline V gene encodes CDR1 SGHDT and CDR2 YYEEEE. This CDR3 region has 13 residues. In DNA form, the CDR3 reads TGTGCCAGCAGCCTCGCAGGTTCCCACGAGCAGTACCTC. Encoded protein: CASSLAGSHEQYL.

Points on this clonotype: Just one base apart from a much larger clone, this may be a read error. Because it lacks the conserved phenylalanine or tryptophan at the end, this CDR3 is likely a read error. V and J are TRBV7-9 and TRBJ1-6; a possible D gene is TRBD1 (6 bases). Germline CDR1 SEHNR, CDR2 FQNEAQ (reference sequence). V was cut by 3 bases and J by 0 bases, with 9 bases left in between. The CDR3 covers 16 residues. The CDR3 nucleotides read TGTGCCAGCAGCTTGGCAGGGGCCTCCTATAATTCACCCCTCCACCTT. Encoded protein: CASSLAGASYNSPLHL.

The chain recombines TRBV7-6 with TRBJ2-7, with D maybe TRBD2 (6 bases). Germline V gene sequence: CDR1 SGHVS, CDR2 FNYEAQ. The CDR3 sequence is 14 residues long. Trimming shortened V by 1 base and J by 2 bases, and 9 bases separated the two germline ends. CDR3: CASSLDSGTYEQYF. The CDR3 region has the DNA TGTGCCAGCAGCTTAGATAGCGGTACCTACGAGCAGTACTTC. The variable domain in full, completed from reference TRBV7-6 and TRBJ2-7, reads GAGVSQSPRYKVTKRGQDVALRCDPISGHVSLYWYRQALGQGPEFLTYFNYEAQQDKSGLPNDRFSAERPEGSISTLTIQRTEQRDSAMYRCASSLDSGTYEQYFGPGTRLTVT.

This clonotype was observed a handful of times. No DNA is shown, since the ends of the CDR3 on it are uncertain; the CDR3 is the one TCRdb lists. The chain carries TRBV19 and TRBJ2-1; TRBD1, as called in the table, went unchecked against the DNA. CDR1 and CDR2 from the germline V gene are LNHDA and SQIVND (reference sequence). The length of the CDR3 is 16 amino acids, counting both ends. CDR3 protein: CASSATGGPLHFEQFF.

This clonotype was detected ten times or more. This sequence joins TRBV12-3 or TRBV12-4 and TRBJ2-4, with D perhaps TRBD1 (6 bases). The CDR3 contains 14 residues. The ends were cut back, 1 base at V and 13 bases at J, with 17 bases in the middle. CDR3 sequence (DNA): TGTGCCAGCAGTTTAGGGACAGCGCCGCTCGAACAGTACTTC. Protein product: CASSLGTAPLEQYF.

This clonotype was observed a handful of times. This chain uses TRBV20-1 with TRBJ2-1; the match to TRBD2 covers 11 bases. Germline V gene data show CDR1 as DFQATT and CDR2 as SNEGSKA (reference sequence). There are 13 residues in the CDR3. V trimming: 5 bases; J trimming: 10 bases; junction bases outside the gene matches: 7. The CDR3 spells CSAETSGELEQFF. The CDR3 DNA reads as TGCAGTGCTGAGACTAGCGGGGAACTCGAGCAGTTCTTC.

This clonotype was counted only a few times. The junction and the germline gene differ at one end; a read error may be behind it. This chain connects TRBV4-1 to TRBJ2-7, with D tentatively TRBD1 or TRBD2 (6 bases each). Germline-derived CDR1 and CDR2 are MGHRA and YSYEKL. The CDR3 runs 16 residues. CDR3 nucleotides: TGCGCCAGCAGCCAAGAGTGGATGGGGGGCTCCCACGAGCAGTACTTC. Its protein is CASSQEWMGGSHEQYF.

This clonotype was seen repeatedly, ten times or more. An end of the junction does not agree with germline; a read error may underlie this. For the CDR3, the DNA is TGTGCCGGCAGGGACACCAATAACTATGGCTACACCTTC. The encoded protein is CAGRDTNNYGYTF. The rearrangement links TRBV2 to TRBJ1-2, with D possibly TRBD1 on 6 matching bases. Germline loops: CDR1 SNHLY, CDR2 FYNNEI. The CDR3 spans 13 residues.

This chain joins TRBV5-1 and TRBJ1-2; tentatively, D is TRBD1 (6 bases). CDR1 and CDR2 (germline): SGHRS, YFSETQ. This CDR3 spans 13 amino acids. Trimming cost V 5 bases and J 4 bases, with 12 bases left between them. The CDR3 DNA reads TGCGCCAGCAGGCTTACAGGGCTCTATGGCTACACCTTC. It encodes CASRLTGLYGYTF.

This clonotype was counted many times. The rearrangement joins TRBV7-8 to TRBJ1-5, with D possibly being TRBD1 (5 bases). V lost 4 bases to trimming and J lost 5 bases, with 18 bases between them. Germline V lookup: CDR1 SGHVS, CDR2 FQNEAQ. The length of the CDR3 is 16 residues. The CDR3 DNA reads TGTGCCAGCAGCTCCCGGCAGGGAGGACTATATCAGCCCCAGCATTTT. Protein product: CASSSRQGGLYQPQHF.

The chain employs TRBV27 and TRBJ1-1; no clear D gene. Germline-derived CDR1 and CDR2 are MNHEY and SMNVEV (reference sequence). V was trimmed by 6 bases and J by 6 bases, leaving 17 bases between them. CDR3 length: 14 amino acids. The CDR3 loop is CASSGGPRGAEAFF. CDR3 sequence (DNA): TGTGCCAGCAGCGGTGGGCCCAGAGGCGCTGAAGCTTTCTTT.

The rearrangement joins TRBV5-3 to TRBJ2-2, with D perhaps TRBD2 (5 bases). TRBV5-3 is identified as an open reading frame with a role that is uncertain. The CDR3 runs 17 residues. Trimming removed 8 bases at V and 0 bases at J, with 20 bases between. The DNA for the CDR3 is TGTGCCAGCAGCGCTTATACTAGATTTACGAACACCGGGGAGCTGTTTTTT. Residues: CASSAYTRFTNTGELFF.

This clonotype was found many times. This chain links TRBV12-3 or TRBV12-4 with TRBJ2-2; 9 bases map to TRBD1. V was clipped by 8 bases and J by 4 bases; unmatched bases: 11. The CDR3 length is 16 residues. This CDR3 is CASARGGDRVTGELFF. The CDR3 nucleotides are TGTGCCAGCGCAAGGGGAGGGGACAGGGTCACCGGGGAGCTGTTTTTT.

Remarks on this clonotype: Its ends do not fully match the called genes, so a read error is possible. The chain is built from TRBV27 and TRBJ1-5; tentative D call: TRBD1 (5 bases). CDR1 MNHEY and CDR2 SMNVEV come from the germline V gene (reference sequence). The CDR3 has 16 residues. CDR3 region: CASRSLGPGGNQPPHF. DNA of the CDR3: TGTGCCAGCAGGTCCTTGGGACCAGGCGGCAATCAGCCCCCGCATTTT.

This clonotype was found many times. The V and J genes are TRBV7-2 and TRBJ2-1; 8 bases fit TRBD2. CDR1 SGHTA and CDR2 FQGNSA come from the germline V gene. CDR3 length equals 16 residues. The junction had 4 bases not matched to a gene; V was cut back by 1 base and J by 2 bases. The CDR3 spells CASSLDPGLAYNEQFF. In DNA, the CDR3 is TGTGCCAGCAGCTTAGATCCGGGACTAGCCTACAATGAGCAGTTCTTC.

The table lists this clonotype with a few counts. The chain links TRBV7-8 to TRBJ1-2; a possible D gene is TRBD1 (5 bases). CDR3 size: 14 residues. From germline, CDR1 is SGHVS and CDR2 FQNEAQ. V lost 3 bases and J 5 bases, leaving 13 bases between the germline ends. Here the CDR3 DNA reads TGTGCCAGCAGCTTTTTGGGCGGGGGGTATGGCTACACCTTC. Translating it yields CASSFLGGGYGYTF. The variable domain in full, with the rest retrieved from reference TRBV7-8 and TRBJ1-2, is GAGVSQSPRYKVAKRGQDVALRCDPISGHVSLFWYQQALGQGPEFLTYFQNEAQLDKSGLPSDRFFAERPEGSVSTLKIQRTQQEDSAVYLCASSFLGGGYGYTFGSGTRLTVV.

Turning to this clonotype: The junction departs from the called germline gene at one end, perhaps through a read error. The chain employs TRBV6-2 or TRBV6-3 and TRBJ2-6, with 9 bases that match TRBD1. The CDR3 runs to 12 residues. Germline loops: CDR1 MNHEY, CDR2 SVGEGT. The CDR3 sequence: CASSYRTGGESF. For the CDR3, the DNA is TGTGCCAGCAGTTACCGTACAGGGGGCGAGTCTTTC.